One T cell receptor beta chain is described in this entry. As yet, its antigen is unknown. Nominal health characterized the donors when sampled, though unrecorded immune exposures were likely. 13 Jbeta primers and 60 Vbeta primers were used for the PCR. Profiled with immunoSEQ multiplex PCR; TCRdb holds only in-frame clones, not every one. The sample includes 200,000 or so clones, 81% of them seen just once. The data were taken from a study of cytomegalovirus exposure and HLA in healthy donors. Study-level points and caveats: In a later analysis, a missense DCLRE1C variant was linked to TCR beta V- and J-gene trimming.

This sequence was found in a woman aged 18-30 years in good health and CMV-seropositive. Sequencing input: PBMCs.

The CDR3 DNA is TGTGCCAGCAGCTTGATAGTAGCGAGAGCCTACGAGCAGTACTTC. Protein: CASSLIVARAYEQYF. V is TRBV5-5 and J is TRBJ2-7, with D perhaps matching TRBD2 (5 bases). The germline V and J ends were trimmed by 1 base and 2 bases, with 13 bases remaining between them. Germline V CDR1 and CDR2: SGHKS, YYEKEE (reference sequence). The CDR3 is made up of 15 amino acids.